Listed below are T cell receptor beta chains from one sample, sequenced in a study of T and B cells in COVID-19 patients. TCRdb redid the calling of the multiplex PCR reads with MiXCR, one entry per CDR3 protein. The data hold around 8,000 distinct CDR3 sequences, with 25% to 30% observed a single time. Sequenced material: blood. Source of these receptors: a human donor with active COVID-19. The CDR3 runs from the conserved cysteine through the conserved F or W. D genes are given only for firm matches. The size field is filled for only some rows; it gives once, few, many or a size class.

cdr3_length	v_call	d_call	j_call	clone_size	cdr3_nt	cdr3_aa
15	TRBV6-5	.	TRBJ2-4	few	TGTGCCAGCAGTGATATGGACAGAACCAAAAACATTCAGTACTTC	CASSDMDRTKNIQYF
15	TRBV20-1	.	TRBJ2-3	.	TGCAGTGCTAGAAAGGCTAGCGGAGGGGGCGATACGCAGTATTTT	CSARKASGGGDTQYF
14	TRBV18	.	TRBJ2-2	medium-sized	TGTGCCAGCTCAGGGGACGGTGACACCGGGGAGCTGTTTTTT	CASSGDGDTGELFF
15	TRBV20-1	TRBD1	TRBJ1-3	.	TGCAGTGCTAGGCCGACAGGGACCTCTGGAAACACCATATATTTT	CSARPTGTSGNTIYF
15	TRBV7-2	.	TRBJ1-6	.	TGTGCCAGCAGCTTGGGGGGAATCGCATATTCACCCCTCCACTTT	CASSLGGIAYSPLHF
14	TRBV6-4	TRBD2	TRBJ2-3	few	TGTGCCAGCAGTGGAGCGGGGCCCACAGATACGCAGTATTTT	CASSGAGPTDTQYF
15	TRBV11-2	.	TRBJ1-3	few	TGTGCCAGCAGTTTTGACGTTGGCTCTGGAAACACCATATATTTT	CASSFDVGSGNTIYF
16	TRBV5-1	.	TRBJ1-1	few	TGCGCCAGCAGCTTGTCCCAGACTGAAAGGGGCACTGAAGCTTTCTTT	CASSLSQTERGTEAFF
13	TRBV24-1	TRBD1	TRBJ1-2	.	TGTGCCACCAGTGAAAGGGACAGTCGAGGCTACACCTTC	CATSERDSRGYTF
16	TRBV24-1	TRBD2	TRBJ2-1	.	TGTGCCACCCGGGGACTAGCGGGGCGTAGCTACAATGAGCAGTTCTTC	CATRGLAGRSYNEQFF
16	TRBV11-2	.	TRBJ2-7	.	TGTGCCAGCAGCTTAGTGCCGGGTTTAAGCTTCTACGAGCAGTACTTC	CASSLVPGLSFYEQYF
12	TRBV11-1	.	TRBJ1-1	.	TGTGCCAGCAGCTTTTTGGGGCCTGAAGCTTTCTTT	CASSFLGPEAFF
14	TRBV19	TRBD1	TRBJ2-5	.	TGTGCCAGTAGTAGGACAGGGGGCGGAGAGACCCAGTACTTC	CASSRTGGGETQYF
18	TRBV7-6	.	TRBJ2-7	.	TGTGCCAGCAGCCCGTTAATTGGGAGAAAAAAAGCCTCCTACGAGCAGTACTTC	CASSPLIGRKKASYEQYF
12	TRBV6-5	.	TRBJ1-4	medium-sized	TGTGCCAGCAGTACCCTCAATGAAAAACTGTTTTTT	CASSTLNEKLFF
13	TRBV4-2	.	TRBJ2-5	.	TGTGCCAGCAGCCAGGGGATCCAAGAGACCCAGTACTTC	CASSQGIQETQYF
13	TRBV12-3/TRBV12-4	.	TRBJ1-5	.	TGTGCCAGCAGTTTAGCGGGGGACCAGCCCCAGCATTTT	CASSLAGDQPQHF
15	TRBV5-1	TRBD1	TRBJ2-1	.	TGCGCCAGCAGTTCGGGGACAGGCCTCTACAATGAGCAGTTCTTC	CASSSGTGLYNEQFF
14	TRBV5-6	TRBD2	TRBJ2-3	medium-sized	TGTGCCAGCAGCATAGCGGGCCGCACAGATACGCAGTATTTT	CASSIAGRTDTQYF
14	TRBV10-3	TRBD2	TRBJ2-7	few	TGTGCCATCAGCGGTAGCGGGGCTTCCTACGAGCAGTACTTC	CAISGSGASYEQYF
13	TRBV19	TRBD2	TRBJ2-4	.	TGTGCCAGTAGCCCCGGGAGGAAAAACATTCAGTACTTC	CASSPGRKNIQYF
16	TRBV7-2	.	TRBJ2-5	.	TGTGCCAGCAGCTTAGGGTGGGGGTCCGCTCAAGAGACCCAGTACTTC	CASSLGWGSAQETQYF